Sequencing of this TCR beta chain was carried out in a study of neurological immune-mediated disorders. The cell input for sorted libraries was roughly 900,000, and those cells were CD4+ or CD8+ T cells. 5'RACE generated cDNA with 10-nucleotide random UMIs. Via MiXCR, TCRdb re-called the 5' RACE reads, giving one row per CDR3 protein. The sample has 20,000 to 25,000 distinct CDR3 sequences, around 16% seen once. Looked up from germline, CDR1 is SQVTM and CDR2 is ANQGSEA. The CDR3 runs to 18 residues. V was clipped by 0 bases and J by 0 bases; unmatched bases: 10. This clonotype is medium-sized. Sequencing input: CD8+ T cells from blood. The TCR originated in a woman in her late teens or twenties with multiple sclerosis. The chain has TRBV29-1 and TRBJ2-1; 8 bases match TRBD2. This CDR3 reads CSVEESGGEFLSYNEQFF. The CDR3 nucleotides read TGCAGCGTTGAAGAAAGCGGGGGTGAGTTTCTCTCCTACAATGAGCAGTTCTTC.